This T cell receptor (beta chain) emerged from a study of T cells in Graves' hyperthyroidism and ophthalmopathy. Study findings and constraints: Before onset, by a median of approximately 5.9 months, the model predicted ophthalmopathy.

Germline V gene data show CDR1 as SGDLS and CDR2 as YYNGEE. The CDR3 loop spans 16 amino acids. J lost 3 bases, V lost 2 bases, and 5 bases had no gene match. About this clonotype: No antigen is known for it.

The source material, RNA transcripts, was used to amplify TCR beta CDR3 regions. TCR CDR3 underwent first-round RT-PCR with the HTBI primer set. In TCRdb, the multiplex PCR reads were re-called with MiXCR into one record per CDR3 protein. This sample has under 750,000 distinct CDR3 sequences; around 20% occur once, and the top ten carry about a sixth. The blood sample was taken at first hyperthyroidism diagnosis, before any ophthalmopathy symptoms. Fresh peripheral blood, 10 ml, was the source of the PBMCs. The gene calls are TRBV9 and TRBJ2-1; 10 bases align to TRBD2. Sequences were obtained from blood. The sequence was collected from a woman aged 45 to 65 with Graves' hyperthyroidism that later progressed to Graves' ophthalmopathy. This CDR3 is CASSVPLAGDYNEQFF. As DNA, the CDR3 is TGTGCCAGCAGCGTTCCTCTAGCGGGGGACTACAATGAGCAGTTCTTC.